This entry lists 9 T cell receptor beta chains sequenced from one sample in a study of response to subunit inactivated influenza vaccine (dated by TCRdb to 2016 to 2019). The receptor library was made with RT-PCR. Sequencing instrument: Illumina HiSeq 2500. Clones were called with MiXCR by TCRdb after fastp trimmed the public reads at Q25, and only in-frame beta chains were retained. One record per CDR3 amino acid sequence lists the most common genes and DNA. Across this sample there are around 570,000 distinct CDR3 sequences, with about 11% seen only once. The ten largest clonotypes hold roughly 9.6% of the sample. These data were also reused for a study on T cells expressing NK-cell markers. From that second study: TCR beta cDNA libraries were made by 5'RACE template switching that added a universal primer site and unique molecular identifiers.

This sample comprised PBMCs from blood, obtained on the day of vaccination. These receptors were collected from a man between 45 and 60 years old who received an inactivated influenza vaccine. Donor details come from another sample of the same person, matched by shared clones.

This clonotype has just a few counts. The chain links TRBV18 to TRBJ1-1; D remains unclear. CDR3 size: 15 residues. Germline V CDR1 and CDR2: KGHSH, LQKENI. V was clipped by 3 bases and J by 0 bases, with 11 bases between them. The CDR3, as DNA: TGTGCCAGCTCACCCCGATTTGGGGTGAACACTGAAGCTTTCTTT. It translates to CASSPRFGVNTEAFF.

This clonotype showed up many times. The J gene is TRBJ2-1, the V gene TRBV4-3, with unresolved D. CDR3 length: 13 residues. The V end lost 2 bases, the J end lost 6 bases, and 8 bases lay between the germline ends. Germline CDR1 and CDR2: LGHNA and YSLEER. The DNA of the CDR3 is TGCGCCAGCAGCCAAACTCTGCCCAATGAGCAGTTCTTC. This translates into CASSQTLPNEQFF.

This clonotype was observed at least ten times. V and J are TRBV12-3 or TRBV12-4 and TRBJ2-1; 11 bases fit TRBD2. V lost 3 bases, J lost 5 bases, and 6 bases stayed unmatched. CDR3 length: 16 amino acids. The CDR3 bases are TGTGCCAGCAGTTTGGGTAGCGGGAGGGTGGACAATGAGCAGTTCTTC. It specifies CASSLGSGRVDNEQFF.

This clonotype was counted a few times. The chain links TRBV4-2 to TRBJ2-2; possible D gene TRBD2, 6 bases. This CDR3 is built from 16 residues. V was shortened by 0 bases and J by 2 bases, with 10 bases between the two germline ends. Germline lookup yields CDR1 LGHNA and CDR2 YNFKEQ. The CDR3 DNA sequence: TGTGCCAGCAGCCAAGAGTCGGGGACTAACACCGGGGAGCTGTTTTTT. Encoded protein: CASSQESGTNTGELFF.

The gene calls are TRBV6-5 and TRBJ1-6, with 8 bases that match TRBD1. CDR3 length: 16 residues. The germline V gene has CDR1 MNHEY and CDR2 SVGAGI. Trimming removed 5 bases from V and 3 bases from J; junction bases left unmatched: 6. The CDR3: CASSNPGGHYNSPLHF. In nucleotides, the CDR3 is TGTGCCAGCAGTAACCCAGGGGGCCACTATAATTCACCCCTCCACTTT.

This clonotype has a count of ten or more. This sequence joins TRBV15 and TRBJ2-4; maybe TRBD1 (6 bases). The CDR3 sequence is 13 residues long. The V end was cut by 5 bases, the J end by 8 bases, with 13 bases between. In germline, CDR1 is LNHNV, CDR2 YYDKDF (reference sequence). The CDR3 here is CATSRQETDIQYF. The DNA for the CDR3 is TGTGCCACCAGCCGACAGGAGACGGACATTCAGTACTTC.

This clonotype was observed a handful of times. The rearrangement uses TRBV12-3 or TRBV12-4 and TRBJ2-1, with TRBD2 identical over 9 bases. The CDR3 length is 14 residues. V dropped 3 bases and J dropped 6; count of bases not matched to a gene: 3. CDR3 sequence reads: CASSFRGGANEQFF. The CDR3 nucleotides are TGTGCCAGCAGTTTTCGCGGGGGGGCCAATGAGCAGTTCTTC.

The rearrangement links TRBV29-1 to TRBJ2-3, with D possibly matching TRBD1 (6 bases). V gave up 0 bases and J gave up 0 bases, with 10 bases separating them. The germline gives CDR1 SQVTM, CDR2 ANQGSEA. This CDR3 is built from 15 residues. CDR3 protein: CSVEDSGASTDTQYF. The DNA for the CDR3 is TGCAGCGTTGAAGATTCAGGGGCCAGCACAGATACGCAGTATTTT.

This clonotype was observed at least ten times. The genes are TRBV29-1 and TRBJ2-7; 9 bases are shared with TRBD1. The CDR3 runs to 12 residues. Per the germline V gene, CDR1 is SQVTM and CDR2 is ANQGSEA. The ends lost 2 bases at V and 6 bases at J; junction bases unmatched: 2. CDR3 in DNA: TGCAGCGTTGAATGGACAGGGGCCGAGCAGTACTTC. Amino acids: CSVEWTGAEQYF.